This T cell receptor (beta chain) was documented in a study of post-analysis software for immune sequencing data. Looked up from germline, CDR1 is MNHEY and CDR2 is SVGAGI. The CDR3 extends over 13 amino acids. Losses at the gene ends were 7 bases for V and 14 bases for J; bases not matched to a gene: 9. The study, taken as a whole, reports: Relative to controls, patients had several TRBV segments at higher frequency, with TRBV5-6, TRBV5-1 and TRBV20-1 among these.

Built from TCR beta cDNA, the libraries had unique molecular identifiers in them. Each CDR3 protein is one row after TCRdb ran MiXCR on the PCR reads. Here the sample spans hundreds of thousands of distinct CDR3 sequences, 25% to 30% being singletons. This clonotype was seen only a few times. Its target is unknown. The chain employs TRBV6-5 and TRBJ2-1, with 12 bases lining up with TRBD2. Input material: blood. The sequence was collected from a girl between 5 and 17 years old with multiple sclerosis. CDR3 in DNA: TGTGCCAGCACCGAGACTAGCGGGAGTAAAAAGTTCTTC. This encodes CASTETSGSKKFF.